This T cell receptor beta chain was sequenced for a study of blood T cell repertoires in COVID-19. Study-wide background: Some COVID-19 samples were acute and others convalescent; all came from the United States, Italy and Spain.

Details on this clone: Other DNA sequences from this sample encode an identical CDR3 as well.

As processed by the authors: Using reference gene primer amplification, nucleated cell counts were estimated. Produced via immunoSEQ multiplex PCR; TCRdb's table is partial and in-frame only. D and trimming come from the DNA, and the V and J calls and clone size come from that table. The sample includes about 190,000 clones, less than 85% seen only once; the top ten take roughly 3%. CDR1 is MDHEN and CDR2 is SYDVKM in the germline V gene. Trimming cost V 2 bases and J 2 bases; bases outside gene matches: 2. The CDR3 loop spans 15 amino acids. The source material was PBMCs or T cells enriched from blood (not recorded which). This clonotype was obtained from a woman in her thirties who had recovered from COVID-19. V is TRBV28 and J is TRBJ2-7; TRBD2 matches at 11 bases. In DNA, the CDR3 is TGTGCCAGCAGTTTACGACTAGCGGGAACCTACGAGCAGTACTTC. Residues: CASSLRLAGTYEQYF.